This T cell receptor (beta chain) was captured in a study of early T cells in non-severe SARS-CoV-2 infection. About the research overall: The authors sequenced bulk RNA from unsorted whole blood, leaving chains unpaired.

This clonotype has only a few counts. The TCR library protocol attached unique molecular identifiers to the individual cDNA molecules. MiXCR was run by TCRdb on the 5' RACE reads, yielding one entry per CDR3 protein. The sample includes 85,000 to 100,000 distinct CDR3 sequences, around 17% of them seen just once. This CDR3 contains 16 residues. V dropped 5 bases and J dropped 6 bases, with 20 bases sitting between them. CDR1 is MDHEN, CDR2 SYDVKM, per germline. The receptor comes from an adult who was a healthcare worker with PCR-confirmed SARS-CoV-2 infection or an uninfected control (not recorded which). The V and J genes are TRBV28 and TRBJ1-5, with D possibly TRBD1 on 5 matching bases. Material for sequencing was whole blood. In DNA form, the CDR3 reads TGTGCCAGCAGTCTCCCCGCCGGGGGTGGAGGTCAGCCCCAGCATTTT. This sequence encodes CASSLPAGGGGQPQHF. Based on the CDR3 plus reference TRBV28 and TRBJ1-5, the full variable domain is DVKVTQSSRYLVKRTGEKVFLECVQDMDHENMFWYRQDPGLGLRLIYFSYDVKMKEKGDIPEGYSVSREKKERFSLILESASTNQTSMYLCASSLPAGGGGQPQHFGDGTRLSIL.